This T cell receptor beta chain was found in a study of T cell changes during pregnancy in multiple sclerosis. Germline V gene sequence: CDR1 SGHTA, CDR2 FQGNSA. The trim removed 2 bases at V and 4 bases at J, leaving 7 bases unmatched. The CDR3 is made up of 15 amino acids. Repertoires were generated with immunoSEQ multiplex PCR, while TCRdb's copy carries only in-frame clones and drops some. Counted here are 50,000 or so clones, about 90% occurring once; the ten biggest clones make up 0.27%. The receptor comes from a female donor with multiple sclerosis, enrolled in a pregnancy study. The V gene is TRBV7-2, the J gene TRBJ1-2, with 7 positions matching TRBD1. The sample in question was CD4+ T cells from peripheral blood mononuclear cells, obtained in the second trimester of pregnancy. In nucleotides, the CDR3 is TGTGCCAGCAGCTTACCCGGGACAGCCTCCTATGGCTACACCTTC. It encodes CASSLPGTASYGYTF.